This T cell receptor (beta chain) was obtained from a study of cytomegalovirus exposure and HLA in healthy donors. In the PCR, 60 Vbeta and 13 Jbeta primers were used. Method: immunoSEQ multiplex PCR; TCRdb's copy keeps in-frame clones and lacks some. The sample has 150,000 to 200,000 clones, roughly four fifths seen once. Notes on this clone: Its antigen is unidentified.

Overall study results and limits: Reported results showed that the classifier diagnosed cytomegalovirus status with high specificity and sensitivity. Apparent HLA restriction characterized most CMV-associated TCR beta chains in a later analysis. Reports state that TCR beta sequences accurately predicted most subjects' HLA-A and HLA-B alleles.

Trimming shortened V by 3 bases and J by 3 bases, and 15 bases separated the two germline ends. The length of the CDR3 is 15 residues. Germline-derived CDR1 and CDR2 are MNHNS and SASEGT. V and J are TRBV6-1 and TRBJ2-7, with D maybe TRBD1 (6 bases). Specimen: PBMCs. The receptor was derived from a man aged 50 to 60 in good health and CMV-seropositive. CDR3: CASSDSVTGFYEQYF. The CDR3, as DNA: TGTGCCAGCAGTGATAGTGTAACAGGGTTCTACGAGCAGTACTTC.